Shown below are 15 T cell receptor beta chains from a single sample sequenced in a study of blood T cell repertoires in COVID-19. TCRdb keeps only in-frame clones here, not all; method: immunoSEQ multiplex PCR. The sample holds about 48,000 clones, approximately 84% seen once. Sequences were obtained from peripheral blood. The receptors come from a woman aged 80 or older with COVID-19, enrolled during active disease.

The chain has TRBV11-2 and TRBJ1-2, with 8 nucleotides matching TRBD1. Germline CDR1 SGHAT, CDR2 FQNNGV. The junction had 11 bases not matched to a gene; V was cut back by 3 bases and J by 5 bases. This CDR3 has 16 amino acids. CDR3 bases: TGTGCCAGCAGCTTGGACAGGGTTCCAGGGGTTTATGGCTACACCTTC. This gives the protein CASSLDRVPGVYGYTF.

The chain uses TRBV11-2 and TRBJ2-1, with TRBD1 identical over 7 bases. Per the germline V gene, CDR1 is SGHAT and CDR2 is FQNNGV. The CDR3 has 16 amino acids. With 5 bases clipped from V and 5 bases from J, the junction kept 12 bases outside the gene matches. CDR3: CASSVARPTGNNEQFF. CDR3 nucleotide sequence: TGTGCCAGCAGCGTAGCCCGGCCGACAGGGAACAATGAGCAGTTCTTC.

The chain combines TRBV5-1 with TRBJ2-7; the match to TRBD1 covers 7 bases. Germline-derived CDR1 and CDR2 are SGHRS and YFSETQ. Trimming at V came to 3 bases and at J to 6 bases, leaving 12 bases not matched to a gene. This CDR3 spans 15 amino acids. The CDR3 sequence is CASSSAGGYDLEQYF. CDR3 bases: TGCGCCAGCAGCTCCGCAGGGGGTTACGATCTCGAGCAGTACTTC.

This chain links TRBV19 with TRBJ1-5; 10 nucleotides match TRBD1. The length of the CDR3 is 15 residues. The V segment lost 5 bases and the J segment 2 bases; nucleotides outside the gene matches: 3. The germline V gene has CDR1 LNHDA and CDR2 SQIVND (reference sequence). CDR3: CASSPGTGGNQPQHF. The CDR3, as DNA: TGTGCCAGTAGTCCCGGGACAGGGGGCAATCAGCCCCAGCATTTT. Together with reference TRBV19 and TRBJ1-5, the CDR3 gives the full variable domain: DGGITQSPKYLFRKEGQNVTLSCEQNLNHDAMYWYRQDPGQGLRLIYYSQIVNDFQKGDIAEGYSVSREKKESFPLTVTSAQKNPTAFYLCASSPGTGGNQPQHFGDGTRLSIL.

This sequence joins TRBV6-6 and TRBJ1-5, with D hard to call. The germline V and J ends were trimmed by 8 bases and 3 bases, with 8 bases remaining between them. Germline-derived CDR1 and CDR2 are MNHNY and SVGAGI (reference sequence). CDR3 length: 12 residues. DNA of the CDR3: TGTGCCAGCGGGGAGGACAATCAGCCCCAGCATTTT. Protein product: CASGEDNQPQHF.

The rearrangement links TRBV5-1 to TRBJ1-3; 8 nucleotides match TRBD1. The germline V gene encodes CDR1 SGHRS and CDR2 YFSETQ. V was clipped by 1 base and J by 2 bases; unmatched bases: 2. This CDR3 contains 15 residues. The CDR3 DNA reads TGCGCCAGCAGCTTGCAGGGGGCGGCTGGAAACACCATATATTTT. Amino acids: CASSLQGAAGNTIYF. Using reference TRBV5-1 and TRBJ1-3 for the parts outside the CDR3, the full variable domain is KAGVTQTPRYLIKTRGQQVTLSCSPISGHRSVSWYQQTPGQGLQFLFEYFSETQRNKGNFPGRFSGRQFSNSRSEMNVSTLELGDSALYLCASSLQGAAGNTIYFGEGSWLTVV.

This chain connects TRBV12-3 or TRBV12-4 to TRBJ1-2, with D maybe TRBD1 (5 bases). V dropped 7 bases and J dropped 8 bases, with 17 bases sitting between them. This CDR3 is built from 13 residues. CDR3 nucleotides: TGTGCCAGCACCCTACAGGAGACAAGGGGCTACACCTTC. Residues: CASTLQETRGYTF.

The rearrangement links TRBV6-1 to TRBJ1-1; D unclear. V was clipped by 1 base and J by 4 bases, with 7 bases between them. Germline loops: CDR1 MNHNS, CDR2 SASEGT. The CDR3 runs to 13 residues. The CDR3 DNA is TGTGCCAGCAGTGAAGGTCAGGTCACTGAAGCTTTCTTT. As protein: CASSEGQVTEAFF.

The count of this clone is one. The chain couples TRBV2 to TRBJ2-3; D unresolved. This CDR3 region has 15 residues. In germline, CDR1 is SNHLY, CDR2 FYNNEI. V lost 2 bases, J lost 2 bases, and 11 bases lay in between. In DNA form, the CDR3 reads TGTGCCAGCAGTGAATATGGGCAGTACACAGATACGCAGTATTTT. Protein: CASSEYGQYTDTQYF. Filled out from reference TRBV2 and TRBJ2-3, the complete variable domain reads EPEVTQTPSHQVTQMGQEVILRCVPISNHLYFYWYRQILGQKVEFLVSFYNNEISEKSEIFDDQFSVERPDGSNFTLKIRSTKLEDSAMYFCASSEYGQYTDTQYFGPGTRLTVL.

V gene TRBV3-1 (or the pseudogene TRBV3-2) combines with J gene TRBJ2-7; the match to TRBD2 covers 11 bases. CDR3 length equals 15 residues. The V and J ends lost 1 base and 6 bases, in that order; junction bases with no gene match: 5. Germline lookup yields CDR1 LGHDT and CDR2 YNNKEL (reference sequence). The CDR3 DNA reads TGTGCCAGCAGCCAAGCCCTAGCGGGAGGTCGCGAGCAGTACTTC. Amino acid sequence: CASSQALAGGREQYF.

The chain combines TRBV25-1 with TRBJ1-2, with TRBD1 identical over 7 bases. CDR1 and CDR2 (germline): MGHDK, SYGVNS. The CDR3 covers 15 residues. The ends lost 6 bases at V and 4 bases at J; junction bases unmatched: 11. The CDR3: CASSLGGGDGYGYTF. CDR3 bases: TGTGCCAGCAGCCTTGGAGGGGGCGACGGCTATGGCTACACCTTC.

The gene calls are TRBV18 and TRBJ2-7, with D maybe TRBD1 (5 bases). CDR3 size: 15 residues. Per germline, CDR1 KGHSH and CDR2 LQKENI. Trimming left V 6 bases short and J 4 bases short, with 19 bases between. The CDR3 spells CASSLPGPRGYEQYF. DNA of the CDR3: TGTGCCAGCTCGTTACCGGGCCCTAGGGGTTACGAGCAGTACTTC.

The chain employs TRBV5-8 and TRBJ1-2; 9 nucleotides align to TRBD1. The V segment lost 5 bases and the J segment 9 bases; nucleotides outside the gene matches: 11. CDR3 size: 14 residues. From germline, CDR1 is SGHTS and CDR2 YDEGEE. CDR3 in amino acids: CASSFPGQGFRYTF. For the CDR3, the DNA is TGTGCCAGCAGTTTTCCGGGACAGGGCTTTCGCTACACCTTC.

V usage is TRBV7-6 and J usage is TRBJ1-1; 10 bases are a match to TRBD1. CDR1 is SGHVS, CDR2 FNYEAQ, per germline. CDR3 length: 16 amino acids. With 3 bases clipped from V and 1 base from J, the junction kept 5 bases outside the gene matches. The CDR3, as DNA: TGTGCCAGCAGCTTTAGACAGGGGGCGCCGAACACTGAAGCTTTCTTT. This gives the protein CASSFRQGAPNTEAFF. Variable domain in full (rest from reference TRBV7-6 and TRBJ1-1): GAGVSQSPRYKVTKRGQDVALRCDPISGHVSLYWYRQALGQGPEFLTYFNYEAQQDKSGLPNDRFSAERPEGSISTLTIQRTEQRDSAMYRCASSFRQGAPNTEAFFGQGTRLTVV.

The CDR3 sequence is CASSSRAGGISGYTF. Here the CDR3 DNA reads TGTGCCAGTAGTTCCAGGGCCGGGGGAATCTCTGGCTACACCTTC. This chain links TRBV19 with TRBJ1-2, with D possibly TRBD1 on 5 matching bases. The CDR3 sequence is 15 residues long. Trimming stripped 5 bases from V and 7 bases from J, with 20 bases between. The germline CDR1 and CDR2 sequences are LNHDA and SQIVND (reference sequence).